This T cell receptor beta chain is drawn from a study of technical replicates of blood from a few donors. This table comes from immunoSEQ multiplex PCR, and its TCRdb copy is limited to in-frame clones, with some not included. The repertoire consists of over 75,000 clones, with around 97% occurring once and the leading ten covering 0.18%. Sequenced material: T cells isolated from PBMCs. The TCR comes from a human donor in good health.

CDR3 bases: TGTGCCAGCGGCCGCCCCGCAGGGACTGGAAACACCATATATTTT. Its translation: CASGRPAGTGNTIYF. The chain uses TRBV6-1 and TRBJ1-3; tentative D call: TRBD1 (5 bases). The V end was cut by 8 bases, the J end by 2 bases, with 16 bases between. The germline CDR1 and CDR2 sequences are MNHNS and SASEGT. The CDR3 has 15 residues.